These 23 T cell receptor beta chains came from one sample sequenced in a study of cytomegalovirus exposure and HLA in healthy donors. Primers for the PCR totalled 60 Vbeta and 13 Jbeta. Sequenced by immunoSEQ multiplex PCR; TCRdb stores in-frame clones only, minus some. The table records around 80,000 clones, around 78% of them present only once. Sequences were obtained from PBMCs. These receptors all come from a man between 35 and 55 years old in good health and CMV-seronegative.

This clone was seen only a few times. The CDR3 nucleotides read TGCAGCGCTGGGGACAGGGGCGATCAGCCCCAGCATTTT. Its protein product is CSAGDRGDQPQHF. The V and J genes are TRBV29-1 and TRBJ1-5; 10 bases are a match to TRBD1. The V and J ends lost 7 bases and 5 bases, in that order; junction bases with no gene match: 5. This CDR3 is built from 13 residues. Germline values: CDR1 SQVTM, CDR2 ANQGSEA.

The chain employs TRBV7-3 and TRBJ2-4; no reliable D call. V lost 5 bases to trimming and J lost 9 bases, with 8 bases between them. There are 11 residues in the CDR3. From germline, CDR1 is SGHTA and CDR2 FQGTGA. CDR3 coding DNA: TGTGCCAGCAGCACAAACCGCATTCAGTACTTC. Protein product: CASSTNRIQYF.

The V call is TRBV9, the J call TRBJ2-1; D perhaps matches TRBD2 (6 bases). Looked up from germline, CDR1 is SGDLS and CDR2 is YYNGEE. V shed 0 bases and J shed 6 bases, with 13 bases lying between them. The CDR3 spans 15 residues. CDR3 loop: CASSVAGGAGNEQFF. The CDR3 coding sequence is TGTGCCAGCAGCGTAGCTGGAGGGGCTGGCAATGAGCAGTTCTTC.

This rearrangement joins TRBV5-4 to TRBJ1-2, with 9 bases lining up with TRBD1. The CDR3 is made up of 17 amino acids. The V gene's germline CDR1 is SGHNT and CDR2 YYREEE (reference sequence). Trimming at V came to 3 bases and at J to 4 bases, leaving 13 bases not matched to a gene. CDR3 bases: TGTGCCAGCAGCTACGAACTAACCGGGACAGGGCGCTATGGCTACACCTTC. It translates to CASSYELTGTGRYGYTF.

The rearrangement joins TRBV4-2 to TRBJ2-4; 8 bases are a match to TRBD1. The V gene's germline CDR1 is LGHNA and CDR2 YNFKEQ. V shed 2 bases, J shed 2 bases, and the junction held 17 bases outside the gene matches. The CDR3 contains 20 residues. CDR3: CASSQPSALGTGGTKNIQYF. The CDR3 DNA sequence: TGTGCCAGCAGCCAACCTAGCGCGCTTGGGACAGGTGGGACCAAAAACATTCAGTACTTC.

Worth noting for this clone: Compared with germline, one end of the junction differs, possibly owing to a read error. The chain is built from TRBV7-9 and TRBJ2-7; 10 nucleotides agree with TRBD2. CDR1 and CDR2 (germline): SEHNR, FQNEAQ (reference sequence). The CDR3 is made up of 15 amino acids. The CDR3, as DNA: TGTTCCAGCAGCTTCTCTAGCGGGAGCGGGGTAGGTCAGTACTTC. This gives the protein CSSSFSSGSGVGQYF.

This clone came up a few times. The chain recombines TRBV7-2 with TRBJ2-2; D is perhaps TRBD1 (6 bases). The germline V and J ends were trimmed by 4 bases and 2 bases, with 8 bases remaining between them. This CDR3 spans 14 amino acids. Germline V gene lookup returns CDR1 SGHTA and CDR2 FQGNSA. The CDR3 sequence is CASSSGQNTGELFF. The DNA for the CDR3 is TGTGCCAGCAGCTCGGGACAAAACACCGGGGAGCTGTTTTTT.

The chain employs TRBV30 and TRBJ2-7; the D gene is possibly TRBD2 (5 bases). The CDR3 has 13 residues. With 2 bases removed from V and 3 bases from J, the gap between germline ends came to 11 bases. Germline loops: CDR1 GTSNPN, CDR2 SVGIG (reference sequence). The CDR3 sequence is CAWSKLGIYEQYF. The CDR3 nucleotides read TGTGCCTGGAGTAAACTAGGGATCTACGAGCAGTACTTC.

This chain links TRBV13 with TRBJ1-1, with 12 bases identical to TRBD1. V shed 3 bases and J 3 bases; nucleotides not matched to a gene: 2. The CDR3 length is 15 residues. CDR1 is PRHDT and CDR2 is FYEKMQ in the germline V gene (reference sequence). The CDR3, as DNA: TGTGCCAGCAGCTTGGGACAGGGGGCATACACTGAAGCTTTCTTT. This gives the protein CASSLGQGAYTEAFF.

The chain couples TRBV9 to TRBJ2-1, with D perhaps matching TRBD2 (5 bases). V was pared by 3 bases and J by 7 bases, with 20 bases between. The CDR3 length is 16 residues. The germline V gene encodes CDR1 SGDLS and CDR2 YYNGEE. The CDR3 spells CASSEFYSGERNEQFF. CDR3 coding DNA: TGTGCCAGCAGCGAGTTTTACTCCGGGGAGCGGAATGAGCAGTTCTTC.

The chain combines TRBV5-1 with TRBJ2-2; TRBD1 matches at 9 bases. V lost 0 bases to trimming and J lost 5 bases; unmatched junction nucleotides: 2. Germline V gives CDR1 SGHRS, CDR2 YFSETQ. The CDR3 has 15 amino acids. The CDR3 loop is CASSLETGGTGELFF. The CDR3 region has the DNA TGCGCCAGCAGCTTGGAGACAGGGGGGACCGGGGAGCTGTTTTTT.

This clone showed up just once. V usage is TRBV11-3 and J usage is TRBJ1-1, with D possibly being TRBD1 (6 bases). The CDR3 has 13 amino acids. Trimming stripped 2 bases from V and 7 bases from J, with 11 bases between. Per germline, CDR1 SGHNT and CDR2 YENEEA. CDR3 sequence: CASSLRQGNEAFF. The CDR3 DNA is TGTGCCAGCAGCTTACGGCAGGGGAATGAAGCTTTCTTT.

The chain combines TRBV2 with TRBJ2-7; 8 nucleotides agree with TRBD1. J gave up 5 bases and V 2 bases, and 11 bases lay outside the gene matches. The germline V gene has CDR1 SNHLY and CDR2 FYNNEI. The CDR3 length is 16 residues. The CDR3, as DNA: TGTGCCAGCAGTGAACGGGCGGCAGGGGGCGTCGACGAGCAGTACTTC. This encodes CASSERAAGGVDEQYF.

This chain joins TRBV19 and TRBJ1-6, with D tentatively TRBD1 (5 bases). The CDR3 extends over 15 amino acids. Germline V lookup: CDR1 LNHDA, CDR2 SQIVND (reference sequence). The ends were cut back, 4 bases at V and 7 bases at J, with 14 bases in the middle. The CDR3 region has the DNA TGTGCCAGTAGTAGGATGACAGCCGAGAATTCACCCCTCCACTTT. This translates into CASSRMTAENSPLHF. Using reference TRBV19 and TRBJ1-6 for the parts outside the CDR3, the full variable domain is DGGITQSPKYLFRKEGQNVTLSCEQNLNHDAMYWYRQDPGQGLRLIYYSQIVNDFQKGDIAEGYSVSREKKESFPLTVTSAQKNPTAFYLCASSRMTAENSPLHFGNGTRLTVT.

The genes are TRBV6-6 and TRBJ1-2; D gene uncertain. The CDR3 covers 14 residues. V was clipped by 1 base and J by 2 bases, with 8 bases between them. Germline CDR1 reads MNHNY; CDR2 reads SVGAGI (reference sequence). As DNA, the CDR3 is TGTGCCAGCAGTTACTTTCCGGGGAACTATGGCTACACCTTC. Amino acids: CASSYFPGNYGYTF.

The chain is built from TRBV27 and TRBJ2-6; D may be TRBD2 (6 bases). The ends were cut back, 6 bases at V and 2 bases at J, with 14 bases in the middle. The CDR3 spans 16 residues. The germline CDR1 and CDR2 sequences are MNHEY and SMNVEV (reference sequence). CDR3 DNA sequence: TGTGCCAGCAGCACACGGGGGACCACTGGGGCCAACGTCCTGACTTTC. This sequence encodes CASSTRGTTGANVLTF.

The chain carries TRBV5-1 and TRBJ2-1; 9 bases agree with TRBD1. Looked up from germline, CDR1 is SGHRS and CDR2 is YFSETQ. J was trimmed by 9 bases and V by 0 bases; bases with no gene match: 7. The CDR3 spans 15 residues. This CDR3 reads CASSLEGTGTIEQFF. As DNA, the CDR3 is TGCGCCAGCAGCTTGGAAGGGACAGGGACTATTGAGCAGTTCTTC.

The V call is TRBV18, the J call TRBJ2-5; D is possibly TRBD1 (5 bases). Near its end, the DNA agrees better with TRBJ2-7, so the J call may be wrong. The CDR3 has 14 residues. The germline V gene has CDR1 KGHSH and CDR2 LQKENI. CDR3 in amino acids: CASSPGAATYEQYF. The CDR3 nucleotides read TGTGCCAGCTCACCAGGGGCAGCTACCTACGAGCAGTACTTC.

The V call is TRBV27, the J call TRBJ2-1, with 7 bases aligning to TRBD1. The CDR3 is 13 residues long. Per germline, CDR1 MNHEY and CDR2 SMNVEV (reference sequence). The V and J ends lost 6 bases and 9 bases, in that order; junction bases with no gene match: 8. CDR3 in amino acids: CASRDPGQVEQFF. The CDR3 nucleotides read TGTGCCAGCAGAGATCCAGGACAGGTTGAGCAGTTCTTC.

The chain employs TRBV28 and TRBJ2-2; TRBD1 matches 7 bases. The CDR3 is 15 residues long. Germline V gene sequence: CDR1 MDHEN, CDR2 SYDVKM. V was clipped by 4 bases and J by 5 bases; unmatched bases: 7. The CDR3 loop is CASSSHRGQTGELFF. The DNA for the CDR3 is TGTGCCAGCAGTTCCCACAGGGGTCAGACCGGGGAGCTGTTTTTT. Together with reference TRBV28 and TRBJ2-2, the CDR3 gives the full variable domain: DVKVTQSSRYLVKRTGEKVFLECVQDMDHENMFWYRQDPGLGLRLIYFSYDVKMKEKGDIPEGYSVSREKKERFSLILESASTNQTSMYLCASSSHRGQTGELFFGEGSRLTVL.

The J gene is TRBJ2-5, the V gene TRBV4-1; 9 bases line up with TRBD1. V lost 1 base and J lost 5; bases outside the gene matches: 5. The CDR3 contains 15 residues. The germline V gene has CDR1 MGHRA and CDR2 YSYEKL. The CDR3, as DNA: TGCGCCAGCAGCCAAGCCGGGACAGGGCCCGAGACCCAGTACTTC. This translates into CASSQAGTGPETQYF.

CDR3 DNA: TGTGCCAGCAGCTTGATGGGACTAGCGGGAAACGAGCAGTACTTC. This sequence encodes CASSLMGLAGNEQYF. This chain links TRBV5-4 with TRBJ2-7, with 13 bases matching TRBD2. The CDR3 loop spans 15 amino acids. Losses at the gene ends were 1 base for V and 5 bases for J; bases not matched to a gene: 3. Germline assignment: CDR1 SGHNT and CDR2 YYREEE (reference sequence).

The rearrangement uses TRBV28 and TRBJ1-2; a possible D gene is TRBD1 (5 bases). The CDR3 totals 14 residues. Germline CDR1 and CDR2: MDHEN and SYDVKM. Between the trimmed V and J ends, which lost 5 bases and 0 bases, there was a span of 10 bases. Here the CDR3 DNA reads TGTGCCAGCAGTGCGGGACCCCCTAACTATGGCTACACCTTC. It translates to CASSAGPPNYGYTF.